This T cell receptor (beta chain) was observed in a study of patients and donors after allogeneic stem cell transplantation. Between the trimmed V and J ends, which lost 2 bases and 2 bases, there was a span of 12 bases. This CDR3 contains 15 residues. TCRdb reprocessed the RT-PCR reads with MiXCR, giving one entry per CDR3 protein. The table shows 110,000 or so distinct CDR3 sequences, with over 30% occurring only once. This clonotype originated in a human donor who was either an allogeneic HSCT recipient or a stem cell or donor lymphocyte infusion donor (not recorded which). It is not recorded whose cells these are; they may come from a transplant donor. The chain recombines TRBV12-3 or TRBV12-4 with TRBJ1-1; D unresolved. Sequences were obtained from blood, either unsorted or a sorted T cell fraction (not recorded which). CDR3 loop: CASSLRAHSNTEAFF. Written as DNA, the CDR3 is TGTGCCAGCAGTTTAAGAGCGCATTCCAACACTGAAGCTTTCTTT.